A selection of T cell receptor beta chains follows, all from one sample in a study of CD8 T cells in Susac syndrome. Via MiXCR, TCRdb re-called the immunoSEQ multiplex PCR reads, giving one row per CDR3 protein. The repertoire includes about 180,000 distinct CDR3 sequences, under 97% of them detected once, and 0.093% sits in the top ten. Sample: CD4+ T cells from PBMCs. The receptors derive from a human donor with multiple sclerosis. The CDR3 runs from the conserved cysteine through the conserved F or W. Each record gives: J gene, V gene, D gene, clone size, CDR3 protein, CDR3 DNA. The D gene is left open where the match is weak. Clone size is stated in some rows and not others, as once, few, many or a class when expanded.

TRBJ1-2,TRBV4-3,TRBD1,-,CASSRQGKYGYTF,TGCGCCAGCAGCCGACAGGGGAAATATGGCTACACCTTC
TRBJ2-5,TRBV7-2,-,-,CASSLRGVLETQYF,TGTGCCAGCAGCCTCAGGGGAGTTTTGGAGACCCAGTACTTC
TRBJ2-3,TRBV20-1,TRBD2,-,CSAGRERGPDTQYF,TGCAGTGCTGGGCGGGAGCGTGGCCCAGATACGCAGTATTTT
TRBJ2-7,TRBV4-3,TRBD1,-,CASSQEGQGPYEQYF,TGCGCCAGCAGCCAAGAAGGACAGGGCCCCTACGAGCAGTACTTC
TRBJ1-5,TRBV6-2/TRBV6-3,TRBD1,-,CASRRQGRDQPQHF,TGTGCCAGCAGAAGACAGGGACGGGATCAGCCCCAGCATTTT
TRBJ2-1,TRBV24-1,TRBD1,-,CATSGTGTGPYNEQFF,TGTGCCACCAGTGGGACCGGGACAGGGCCCTACAATGAGCAGTTCTTC
TRBJ1-1,TRBV19,-,-,CASSLSRGHINTEAFF,TGTGCCAGTAGCCTGAGCCGGGGACACATAAACACTGAAGCTTTCTTT
TRBJ2-3,TRBV29-1,-,once,CSVEEGTAGDTQYF,TGCAGCGTTGAAGAGGGGACCGCCGGGGATACGCAGTATTTT
TRBJ1-1,TRBV29-1,TRBD1,-,CSVRGTGGRNTEAFF,TGCAGCGTGCGGGGGACAGGGGGCAGGAACACTGAAGCTTTCTTT
TRBJ1-2,TRBV20-1,TRBD1,-,CSARGAGGADGYTF,TGCAGTGCTAGAGGGGCAGGGGGCGCAGATGGCTACACCTTC
TRBJ1-1,TRBV18,-,-,CASSPSKGLNTEAFF,TGTGCCAGCTCACCATCGAAGGGCTTGAACACTGAAGCTTTCTTT
TRBJ2-5,TRBV28,-,-,CASSSPPETQYF,TGTGCCAGCAGTTCCCCCCCTGAGACCCAGTACTTC
TRBJ1-5,TRBV6-5,-,-,CASSYSSTVSQPQHF,TGTGCCAGCAGTTACTCCTCGACAGTTTCCCAGCCCCAGCATTTT
TRBJ1-1,TRBV3-1,-,-,CASSPPGKRRNTEAFF,TGTGCCAGCAGCCCCCCAGGGAAAAGACGGAACACTGAAGCTTTCTTT
TRBJ2-7,TRBV30,-,-,CAWSLIIDEQYF,TGTGCCTGGAGTCTAATAATCGACGAGCAGTACTTC
TRBJ2-6,TRBV7-3,-,once,CASSLRSPPFDSGANVLTF,TGTGCCAGCAGCTTAAGGTCCCCACCTTTCGACTCTGGGGCCAACGTCCTGACTTTC
TRBJ2-1,TRBV30,-,-,CAWSGGIYNEQFF,TGTGCCTGGAGCGGGGGCATCTACAATGAGCAGTTCTTC
TRBJ2-2,TRBV7-2,TRBD1,-,CASSLVGGANTGELFF,TGTGCCAGCAGCTTAGTAGGGGGCGCGAACACCGGGGAGCTGTTTTTT
TRBJ1-2,TRBV4-3,-,-,CASAAGQFNYGYTF,TGCGCCAGCGCCGCGGGGCAATTTAACTATGGCTACACCTTC
TRBJ1-1,TRBV29-1,-,-,CSSSDLETEAFF,TGCAGCTCCAGCGACCTAGAAACCGAAGCTTTCTTT
TRBJ1-5,TRBV28,TRBD1,-,CASSSPLQGRVKPQHF,TGTGCCAGCAGTTCACCCCTACAGGGGCGGGTTAAGCCCCAGCATTTT
TRBJ2-3,TRBV3-1,-,-,CASSQDLYGGDTQYF,TGTGCCAGCAGCCAAGATCTATACGGGGGCGATACGCAGTATTTT
TRBJ2-5,TRBV29-1,-,-,CSAGNLEETQYF,TGCAGCGCCGGAAACTTGGAAGAGACCCAGTACTTC
TRBJ2-2,TRBV4-2,-,-,CASSQDGIIGELFF,TGTGCCAGCAGCCAAGACGGTATTATCGGGGAGCTGTTTTTT
TRBJ2-7,TRBV6-2/TRBV6-3,-,-,CASGDGGTAMGYEQYF,TGTGCCAGCGGTGATGGCGGGACAGCGATGGGCTACGAGCAGTACTTC
TRBJ1-6,TRBV7-2,TRBD1,-,CASSLEGAGGSPLHF,TGTGCCAGCAGCTTAGAGGGGGCGGGTGGTTCACCCCTCCACTTT
TRBJ1-1,TRBV5-6,-,-,CATTTFTDFSEAFF,TGTGCCACCACAACATTCACCGACTTCTCCGAAGCTTTCTTT
TRBJ2-4,TRBV4-2,-,-,CASSPRPVDQRILAKNIQYF,TGTGCCAGCAGCCCAAGGCCGGTGGACCAGAGGATCTTAGCCAAAAACATTCAGTACTTC
TRBJ1-4,TRBV12-3/TRBV12-4,-,once,CASSLAEAKEKLFF,TGTGCCAGCAGTTTAGCAGAGGCAAAGGAAAAACTGTTTTTT
TRBJ2-3,TRBV12-3/TRBV12-4,TRBD2,-,CASSRLADTDTQYF,TGTGCCAGCAGCAGACTAGCGGACACAGATACGCAGTATTTT
TRBJ2-5,TRBV20-1,-,-,CSAWDLAGETQYF,TGCAGTGCGTGGGACCTGGCGGGGGAGACCCAGTACTTC
TRBJ1-2,TRBV30,TRBD1,-,CAWTQGNYGYTF,TGTGCCTGGACACAGGGGAACTATGGCTACACCTTC
TRBJ2-1,TRBV11-3,-,-,CASSSSLAASYNEQFF,TGTGCCAGCAGTTCCTCTCTAGCCGCCAGCTACAATGAGCAGTTCTTC
TRBJ2-3,TRBV9,-,-,CASTLGGTDTQYF,TGTGCCAGCACCCTAGGGGGAACAGATACGCAGTATTTT
TRBJ2-5,TRBV20-1,TRBD2,-,CSASPTGSGGAGTQYF,TGCAGTGCTAGCCCCACCGGCAGCGGGGGGGCCGGGACCCAGTACTTC
TRBJ2-5,TRBV5-6,-,-,CASNPRGQETQYF,TGTGCCAGCAACCCCCGAGGCCAAGAGACCCAGTACTTC
TRBJ2-2,TRBV7-2,TRBD1,-,CASSSLQGALNTGELFF,TGTGCCAGCAGCTCCTTACAGGGGGCACTAAACACCGGGGAGCTGTTTTTT
TRBJ2-5,TRBV20-1,TRBD2,once,CSAIGTSGGLGETQYF,TGCAGTGCGATCGGGACTAGCGGGGGATTAGGAGAGACCCAGTACTTC
TRBJ2-3,TRBV25-1,-,once,CASSVQVTDTQYF,TGTGCCAGCAGTGTTCAGGTCACAGATACGCAGTATTTT
TRBJ2-3,TRBV3-1,-,few,CASSQSTDTQYF,TGTGCCAGCAGCCAGAGCACAGATACGCAGTATTTT
TRBJ2-1,TRBV29-1,-,-,CSVELSGAMQFF,TGCAGCGTTGAACTCTCAGGGGCGATGCAGTTCTTC
TRBJ2-7,TRBV24-1,-,-,CATSDRLSYEQYF,TGTGCCACCAGTGACCGCCTCTCCTACGAGCAGTACTTC
TRBJ2-1,TRBV20-1,TRBD2,-,CSAGTLAGGPNEQFF,TGCAGTGCTGGGACTCTAGCGGGGGGGCCCAATGAGCAGTTCTTC
TRBJ2-4,TRBV3-1,-,-,CASSQGRGGGGIQYF,TGTGCCAGCAGCCAAGGTCGAGGGGGCGGGGGCATTCAGTACTTC
TRBJ2-3,TRBV20-1,-,-,CSASRPPDTQYF,TGCAGTGCCTCCCGTCCGCCAGATACGCAGTATTTT
TRBJ2-3,TRBV12-3/TRBV12-4,-,-,CASSLRGQATDTQYF,TGTGCCAGCAGTCTCCGCGGGCAGGCTACAGATACGCAGTATTTT
TRBJ1-5,TRBV2,-,-,CASSPDRNSNQPQHF,TGTGCCAGCAGTCCCGACAGAAATAGCAATCAGCCCCAGCATTTT
TRBJ1-3,TRBV29-1,-,-,CSVARRTSGNTIYF,TGCAGCGTCGCTCGCAGGACCTCTGGAAACACCATATATTTT
TRBJ2-4,TRBV27,-,-,CASSRANIQYF,TGTGCCAGCAGCAGGGCTAACATTCAGTACTTC
TRBJ1-1,TRBV12-3/TRBV12-4,TRBD1,once,CASTTGTGQGRAEAFF,TGTGCCAGCACCACTGGGACAGGGCAAGGGAGGGCTGAAGCTTTCTTT
TRBJ2-3,TRBV20-1,TRBD2,-,CSAPPSGAYTDTQYF,TGCAGTGCTCCACCTAGCGGGGCCTACACAGATACGCAGTATTTT
TRBJ2-7,TRBV5-1,-,-,CASSWISSDEQYF,TGCGCCAGCAGCTGGATCAGTAGCGACGAGCAGTACTTC
TRBJ2-3,TRBV30,-,-,CAWSSGNTQYF,TGTGCCTGGAGTAGTGGGAATACGCAGTATTTT